This T cell receptor (beta chain) was captured in a study of beta chain features in type 1 diabetes listed by TCRdb under 2018. Some background on the complete study: Mean age, gender distribution, total cell number and subset yield did not differ between patients and healthy donors. A total of about 99,000,000 sorted cells were examined across all samples, and RNA yield correlated strongly with the number of cells per subset. In the study, TCRB repertoires of sorted circulating CD4+ T cell subsets from recently diagnosed type 1 diabetes patients were compared with those of matched healthy donors. Regulatory and stem cell-like memory subsets were isolated from only 8 patients and about eight healthy donors, whereas naive and central memory subsets came from all 30 or so donors.

Each donor gave one peripheral blood draw, averaging roughly 120 mL, which was collected into heparinised tubes. A BD FACSAria II and a panel including CD45RO, CCR7, CD25, CD127, CD95 and CD27 were used to sort naive, central memory, regulatory and stem cell-like memory CD4+ T cells. All sorted populations exceeded 95% purity. PBMCs were isolated right away by Lymphoprep density gradient centrifugation and were stained directly, without culture. So that batch effects would be minimized, each experiment stained and sorted samples in pairs, pairing one healthy donor with one patient. The sample holds a few counts of this clone. The antigen it recognizes is unknown. Qualities for individual bases were not recorded, and no much larger clone is one base off. Study-wide findings and limitations: A moderate but significant shortening of TCRB CDR3 length was observed in type 1 diabetes patients in all four CD4+ subsets. At VDJ recombination sites, patients with type 1 diabetes made fewer insertions and deleted more nucleotides, a pattern implying thymic rearrangement abnormalities. Shorter templates might have been favored by PCR, but patient and control samples were amplified and corrected together, so both groups would have been affected equally by any skew. Only small numbers of individuals were included in the HLA sub-analyses, which left unresolved whether HLA type had any influence on TCRB rearrangement. Because cDNA rather than genomic DNA was sequenced, highly expressing activated cells could have been over-represented, although no difference in activation and CD3 levels was found between groups. The naive, central memory and regulatory TCRB repertoires appeared to resemble one another more closely among patients than among healthy donors.

The High Capacity cDNA Reverse Transcription Kit was used to reverse transcribe all of the isolated RNA, meaning that expressed TCRB transcripts were what got sequenced. Naive, central memory and regulatory T cell samples underwent deep immunoSEQ sequencing, averaging around 3.7 million total reads per sample. Sorted cells were lysed in RLT buffer, and RNA was extracted using DNase-treated RNeasy Micro or Mini kits according to cell number. To prevent cross-contamination, every cell subset was processed on its own, while patient and healthy donor samples were processed together. The immunoSEQ multiplex PCR was used to amplify TCRB sequences from cDNA, yielding 87-bp fragments that span the CDR3 region. The amplicons were sequenced using the Illumina HiSeq platform. In the source study's methods: Synthetic template baselines were used to correct PCR bias computationally, reads within Hamming distance 2 were collapsed together, and singletons that could not be merged were discarded. Reads were aligned against IMGT so that V, D and J genes, CDR3 length and insertions or deletions at six rearrangement sites could be assigned. Within each subset, clonotype counts were normalized to the number of sorted cells before true diversity and Gini coefficients were calculated with the tcR R package. The overlap coefficient, calculated on TCRB nucleotide sequences, was used to measure repertoire sharing. As a proxy for the pre-selection repertoire, out-of-frame TCRB sequences from naive cells were analyzed. The clones in this table, taken by TCRdb from immuneACCESS, are in-frame only. Not every clone is retained; where verified, under half of the shortfall comes from an unresolved V gene, and the cause of the rest is unknown. That table is the source of V, J and clone size, and D and trimming were worked out from the DNA. The sample data list around 310,000 clones, and roughly 12% of these were observed just once. Over 0.014% of the sample rests with the top ten.

Sequencing input: naive CD4+ T cells from blood. The sample's cell subset or site label is to be understood as: true naive CD4+ T cells. This TCR came from a young woman with type 1 diabetes.

The CDR3 in this case is CASSQVQGTYNYGYTF. The DNA sequence is as follows: TGCGCCAGCAGCCAAGTACAGGGGACGTATAACTATGGCTACACCTTC. Here the chain combines TRBV4-1 and TRBJ1-2, and 7 junction bases match TRBD1. CDR1 and CDR2 are drawn from the germline V gene: MGHRA, YSYEKL. The junction shows trimming of 1 base on V and 1 base on J, and the gene matches do not reach 6 bases of it. From the cysteine up to the phenylalanine, the CDR3 has a length of 16 residues. Of the read, only the CDR3 DNA is kept; its 48 bases are in frame from base 1.